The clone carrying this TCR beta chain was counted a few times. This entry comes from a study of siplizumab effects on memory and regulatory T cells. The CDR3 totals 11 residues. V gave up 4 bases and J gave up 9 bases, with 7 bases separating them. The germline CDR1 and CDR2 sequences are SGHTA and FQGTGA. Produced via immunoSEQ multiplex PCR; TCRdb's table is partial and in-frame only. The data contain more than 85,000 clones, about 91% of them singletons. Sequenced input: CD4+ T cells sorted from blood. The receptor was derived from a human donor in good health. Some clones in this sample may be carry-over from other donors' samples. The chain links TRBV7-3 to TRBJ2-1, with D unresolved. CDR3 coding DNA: TGTGCCAGCAGCTCCACTACTGAGCAGTTCTTC. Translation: CASSSTTEQFF.